What follows are 29 T cell receptor beta chains derived from one specimen sequenced in a study of T cell responses to AZD1222 COVID-19 vaccine. Assay used: immunoSEQ multiplex PCR; TCRdb lists only in-frame clones, some missing. The sample has about 100,000 clones; roughly nine tenths are singletons. The specimen comprised peripheral blood, sampled 28 days after the second AZD1222 dose. These TCRs come from an adult who received the AZD1222 COVID-19 vaccine.

The rearrangement links TRBV28 to TRBJ2-7, with D perhaps being TRBD1 or TRBD2 (5 bases each). The CDR3 runs to 12 residues. The V and J ends lost 3 bases and 7 bases respectively, with 10 bases between them. CDR1 is MDHEN and CDR2 is SYDVKM in the germline V gene. CDR3 nucleotides: TGTGCCAGCAGTTTGGTGGGACGGGAGCAGTACTTC. This codes for CASSLVGREQYF.

The chain combines TRBV2 with TRBJ1-1; 7 bases are a match to TRBD1. V lost 7 bases to trimming and J lost 0 bases; unmatched junction nucleotides: 2. Germline-derived CDR1 and CDR2 are SNHLY and FYNNEI. CDR3 length equals 13 residues. The CDR3 reads CASTQGMNTEAFF. The DNA for the CDR3 is TGTGCCAGCACACAGGGGATGAACACTGAAGCTTTCTTT. The full variable domain, rest sourced from reference TRBV2 and TRBJ1-1, is EPEVTQTPSHQVTQMGQEVILRCVPISNHLYFYWYRQILGQKVEFLVSFYNNEISEKSEIFDDQFSVERPDGSNFTLKIRSTKLEDSAMYFCASTQGMNTEAFFGQGTRLTVV.

The rearrangement joins TRBV21-1 to TRBJ1-5. TRBV21-1 is designated a pseudogene. The CDR3 totals 16 residues. The CDR3 loop is CASRYNRRNSNQPQHF. The CDR3 coding sequence is TGTGCCAGCAGGTACAACAGGAGGAATAGCAATCAGCCCCAGCATTTT.

V and J are TRBV9 and TRBJ2-2, with D perhaps given as TRBD1 or TRBD2 (5 bases each). The CDR3 consists of 14 residues. Trimming cost V 3 bases and J 7 bases, with 13 bases left between them. Germline CDR1 and CDR2: SGDLS and YYNGEE. DNA for the CDR3: TGTGCCAGCAGCGCCACCCGGGACGGCGGGGAGCTGTTTTTT. Its protein is CASSATRDGGELFF.

This chain links TRBV7-2 with TRBJ2-7, with 14 bases matching TRBD2. The CDR3 consists of 13 residues. V trimming: 11 bases; J trimming: 6 bases; junction bases outside the gene matches: 6. Germline V CDR1 and CDR2: SGHTA, FQGNSA. This chain's CDR3 is CAVTSGRASEQYF. The CDR3 nucleotides read TGTGCCGTGACTAGCGGGAGGGCCTCCGAGCAGTACTTC.

In its sample, this clone was seen once. The chain carries TRBV7-9 and TRBJ2-1; D unclear. V lost 2 bases, J lost 0 bases, and 11 bases lay in between. The germline CDR1 and CDR2 sequences are SEHNR and FQNEAQ (reference sequence). The CDR3 has 16 residues. DNA of the CDR3: TGTGCCAGCAGCTTAAGCAGCGCCCGCTCCTACAATGAGCAGTTCTTC. The encoded protein is CASSLSSARSYNEQFF.

The gene calls are TRBV7-2 and TRBJ2-5, with TRBD1 as a possible D gene (6 bases). With 4 bases removed from V and 0 bases from J, the gap between germline ends came to 9 bases. Germline assignment: CDR1 SGHTA and CDR2 FQGNSA. CDR3 length: 14 amino acids. DNA for the CDR3: TGTGCCAGCAGCTGGCGGACAGACCAAGAGACCCAGTACTTC. Translation: CASSWRTDQETQYF.

DNA for the CDR3: TGTGCCATCAGTGAGAAGGGAGGGCAGCCCCAGCATTTT. Residues: CAISEKGGQPQHF. This chain uses TRBV10-3 with TRBJ1-5; D gene unclear. Germline CDR1 reads ENHRY; CDR2 reads SYGVKD. Trimming left V 2 bases short and J 7 bases short, with 9 bases between. This CDR3 has 13 amino acids.

The chain recombines TRBV10-3 with TRBJ2-1; 9 bases agree with TRBD1. CDR3 length equals 14 residues. Germline lookup yields CDR1 ENHRY and CDR2 SYGVKD. After removal of 7 bases from V and 8 bases from J, the junction contained 9 bases not matched to a gene. CDR3 protein: CAITRDRATHEQFF. The CDR3 DNA sequence: TGTGCCATCACCCGGGACAGGGCAACCCATGAGCAGTTCTTC.

This clone turned up a few times. The chain joins TRBV27 to TRBJ2-2; 12 bases fit TRBD2. This CDR3 is 19 amino acids long. Per germline, CDR1 MNHEY and CDR2 SMNVEV (reference sequence). The junction had 8 bases not matched to a gene; V was cut back by 3 bases and J by 0 bases. CDR3 sequence: CASSLASGRGYANTGELFF. CDR3 DNA sequence: TGTGCCAGCAGTTTGGCTAGCGGGAGGGGATACGCGAACACCGGGGAGCTGTTTTTT.

The chain employs TRBV19 and TRBJ2-7, with 7 nucleotides matching TRBD1. The CDR3 runs 14 residues. Trimming removed 5 bases from V and 0 bases from J; junction bases left unmatched: 4. Germline CDR1 reads LNHDA; CDR2 reads SQIVND (reference sequence). CDR3 region: CASSLRDSSYEQYF. The DNA for the CDR3 is TGTGCCAGTAGTCTCCGGGACAGCTCCTACGAGCAGTACTTC.

In this sample, this clone turned up once. The CDR3 sequence: CASSRTGGVGELFF. For the CDR3, the DNA is TGTGCCAGCAGCCGAACGGGCGGCGTCGGGGAGCTGTTTTTT. The chain uses TRBV7-3 and TRBJ2-2; D remains unclear. V lost 5 bases to trimming and J lost 7 bases, with 14 bases between them. The CDR3 is 14 residues long. The germline CDR1 and CDR2 sequences are SGHTA and FQGTGA.

Only one count was recorded for this clone. In DNA, the CDR3 is TGCAGTGCTAGAGCACCCTACGAGCAGTACTTC. Translated: CSARAPYEQYF. The chain recombines TRBV20-1 with TRBJ2-7, with D unresolved. The CDR3 length is 11 residues. Germline V gene data show CDR1 as DFQATT and CDR2 as SNEGSKA (reference sequence). Trimming took 1 base from V and 2 from J, leaving 3 bases between them.

The chain employs TRBV5-1 and TRBJ2-5, with 12 bases identical to TRBD2. The germline V gene has CDR1 SGHRS and CDR2 YFSETQ. V was clipped by 6 bases and J by 2 bases; unmatched bases: 8. The CDR3 has 16 amino acids. CDR3 amino acids: CASNARLAGDQETQYF. The CDR3 DNA is TGCGCCAGCAACGCGAGACTAGCGGGAGATCAAGAGACCCAGTACTTC.

The sample holds one count of this clone. The chain has TRBV9 and TRBJ2-1; the match to TRBD2 covers 11 bases. Germline V gene sequence: CDR1 SGDLS, CDR2 YYNGEE. The length of the CDR3 is 16 residues. J lost 5 bases, V lost 2 bases, and 6 bases had no gene match. CDR3 coding DNA: TGTGCCAGCAGCGTGGGCGGGACTAGCGGAAACAATGAGCAGTTCTTC. Protein sequence: CASSVGGTSGNNEQFF.

In the case of this clone: The missing conserved phenylalanine or tryptophan at the end of this CDR3 makes a read error likely. It is unclear where the CDR3 begins or ends on the DNA, so no DNA is shown, and the CDR3 is as TCRdb lists it. This chain links TRBV12-2 with TRBJ1-4. TRBV12-2 is an annotated pseudogene. The CDR3 numbers 8 amino acids, ends counted. The CDR3 region is CASRLGWK.

J is TRBJ1-4 and V is TRBV19, with a tentative D call TRBD1 (5 bases). The germline CDR1 and CDR2 sequences are LNHDA and SQIVND (reference sequence). This CDR3 is built from 15 residues. Trimming left V 3 bases short and J 8 bases short, with 16 bases between. The CDR3 DNA follows: TGTGCCAGTAGTATCGGAGGGGCAGGGCGGGAAAAACTGTTTTTT. As protein: CASSIGGAGREKLFF.

This chain joins TRBV2 and TRBJ2-3, with D perhaps given as TRBD1 or TRBD2 (6 bases each). V was cut by 7 bases and J by 5 bases, with 16 bases left in between. The CDR3 totals 14 residues. Germline V lookup: CDR1 SNHLY, CDR2 FYNNEI. CDR3 DNA sequence: TGTGCCAGCACCCGGGGAAGGGGGGAAGATACGCAGTATTTT. Its protein is CASTRGRGEDTQYF.

The chain recombines TRBV19 with TRBJ2-2; 9 bases are a match to TRBD2. The CDR3 length is 18 residues. CDR1 LNHDA and CDR2 SQIVND come from the germline V gene (reference sequence). V was clipped by 7 bases and J by 5 bases; unmatched bases: 17. CDR3 amino acids: CASKRGPLREGRTGELFF. Here the CDR3 DNA reads TGTGCCAGTAAAAGGGGTCCGTTGCGGGAGGGCCGTACCGGGGAGCTGTTTTTT. Drawing the rest from reference TRBV19 and TRBJ2-2, the complete variable domain is DGGITQSPKYLFRKEGQNVTLSCEQNLNHDAMYWYRQDPGQGLRLIYYSQIVNDFQKGDIAEGYSVSREKKESFPLTVTSAQKNPTAFYLCASKRGPLREGRTGELFFGEGSRLTVL.

The rearrangement links TRBV27 to TRBJ2-1; D remains unclear. Trimming pared 4 bases from V and 8 bases from J, leaving 12 bases between. The CDR3 is 13 residues long. Germline-derived CDR1 and CDR2 are MNHEY and SMNVEV (reference sequence). Here the CDR3 reads CASSSGPRDEQFF. The CDR3, as DNA: TGTGCCAGCAGTTCCGGGCCCCGGGATGAGCAGTTCTTC.

This chain uses TRBV24-1 with TRBJ2-1, with 8 bases fitting TRBD2. CDR1 and CDR2 from the germline V gene are KGHDR and SFDVKD. There are 20 residues in the CDR3. The trim removed 3 bases at V and 1 base at J, leaving 16 bases unmatched. The CDR3 region is CATSDGGGTRGIPSYNEQFF. CDR3 coding DNA: TGTGCCACCAGTGATGGGGGGGGGACTAGAGGGATCCCGTCCTACAATGAGCAGTTCTTC.

The chain employs TRBV7-2 and TRBJ2-7, with a possible D match to TRBD1 (6 bases). The CDR3 extends over 13 amino acids. The V end lost 2 bases, the J end lost 2 bases, and 7 bases lay between the germline ends. Germline loops: CDR1 SGHTA, CDR2 FQGNSA. The CDR3 DNA sequence: TGTGCCAGCAGCTTAAAGGGGGCCTACGAGCAGTACTTC. This encodes CASSLKGAYEQYF. The entire variable domain, with the rest obtained from reference TRBV7-2 and TRBJ2-7, is as follows: GAGVSQSPSNKVTEKGKDVELRCDPISGHTALYWYRQSLGQGLEFLIYFQGNSAPDKSGLPSDRFSAERTGGSVSTLTIQRTQQEDSAVYLCASSLKGAYEQYFGPGTRLTVT.

This clone is a singleton in its sample. The identical CDR3 is also encoded by other nucleotide sequences in the sample. This sequence joins TRBV7-2 and TRBJ1-5; 8 bases fit TRBD1. The trim removed 5 bases at V and 4 bases at J, leaving 10 bases unmatched. CDR1 and CDR2 from the germline V gene are SGHTA and FQGNSA. The CDR3 is made up of 16 amino acids. The CDR3 bases are TGTGCCAGCAGCCCCGGGGGAAGGACAGGGAATCAGCCCCAGCATTTT. Residues: CASSPGGRTGNQPQHF.

CDR3 sequence: CSVPGRRRTEAFF. Here the CDR3 DNA reads TGCAGCGTCCCTGGGAGAAGGAGGACTGAAGCTTTCTTT. The chain employs TRBV29-1 and TRBJ1-1, with D uncertain. Per germline, CDR1 SQVTM and CDR2 ANQGSEA. Trimming shortened V by 6 bases and J by 5 bases, and 16 bases separated the two germline ends. CDR3 length: 13 residues.

The gene calls are TRBV7-9 and TRBJ2-3; 7 nucleotides align to TRBD2. Per germline, CDR1 SEHNR and CDR2 FQNEAQ (reference sequence). V trimming: 1 base; J trimming: 2 bases; junction bases outside the gene matches: 3. The CDR3 covers 15 residues. The CDR3, as DNA: TGTGCCAGCAGCTTAGGAGCGGGGAACACAGATACGCAGTATTTT. Amino acid sequence: CASSLGAGNTDTQYF.

This rearrangement joins TRBV21-1 to TRBJ2-2; the table calls TRBD1, which could not be checked here. TRBV21-1 is a pseudogene segment. CDR3 size: 14 residues. The CDR3 loop is CASSRQGDHGELFF. CDR3 coding DNA: TGTGCCAGCAGCAGACAGGGGGATCACGGGGAGCTGTTTTTT.

The chain couples TRBV11-1 to TRBJ1-3; D call uncertain. This CDR3 is 15 amino acids long. Germline V gene data show CDR1 as SGHAT and CDR2 as FQDESV (reference sequence). Trimming left V 1 base short and J 2 bases short, with 9 bases between. Here the CDR3 DNA reads TGTGCCAGCAGCTTAGAAGGGTCGACTGGAAACACCATATATTTT. Amino acid sequence: CASSLEGSTGNTIYF.

The chain is built from TRBV10-3 and TRBJ2-2, with TRBD2 matching 9 bases. Germline trimming cut 2 bases from V and 0 bases from J; bases unmatched to any gene: 4. CDR1 and CDR2 from the germline V gene are ENHRY and SYGVKD. This CDR3 region has 17 residues. CDR3 nucleotides: TGTGCCATCAGTGAGGTGGCGGGAGGGCCGAACACCGGGGAGCTGTTTTTT. Translating gives CAISEVAGGPNTGELFF.

J is TRBJ1-4 and V is TRBV28, with D uncertain. V was shortened by 2 bases and J by 7 bases, with 20 bases between the two germline ends. The CDR3 spans 17 residues. CDR1 is MDHEN, CDR2 SYDVKM, per germline. CDR3 nucleotides: TGTGCCAGCAGTTTAAGTTGGCCCTCTCCGATAAGTGAAAAACTGTTTTTT. Amino acids: CASSLSWPSPISEKLFF. The full variable domain, with the rest looked up from reference TRBV28 and TRBJ1-4, is DVKVTQSSRYLVKRTGEKVFLECVQDMDHENMFWYRQDPGLGLRLIYFSYDVKMKEKGDIPEGYSVSREKKERFSLILESASTNQTSMYLCASSLSWPSPISEKLFFGSGTQLSVL.